This T cell receptor beta chain was observed in a study of vaccination effects on CD4 cells after COVID-19. Germline CDR1 SGHTS, CDR2 YDEGEE. There are 15 residues in the CDR3. Deletions cut 4 bases from V and 2 bases from J, with 15 bases between. Study results and limitations: At late timepoints after vaccination, vaccine- and infection-induced clones shrank markedly. The study had few convalescent patients and no early post-infection timepoints.

Here immunoSEQ multiplex PCR was the method, and the copy in TCRdb shows in-frame clones only, minus some. The table shows roughly 68,000 clones, with roughly 74% occurring only once. Concerning this clone: Its antigen is not identified.

Antigen-specific CD4+ T cells were expanded with viral peptide pools in the ViraFEST assay before sequencing. Cultured cells yielded isolated CD4+ T cells after 10 days. Participants were given two doses of BNT162b2 or mRNA-1273 vaccine. Material: CD4+ T cells from PBMCs cultured with HCoV-229E spike peptides, obtained after COVID-19 vaccination. The sequence was collected from a human donor who received a COVID-19 vaccine. The gene calls are TRBV5-8 and TRBJ2-5, with D uncertain. This CDR3 reads CASSRRLWKQETQYF. CDR3 nucleotides: TGTGCCAGCAGCAGACGGCTCTGGAAACAAGAGACCCAGTACTTC.